The clone carrying this T cell receptor beta chain came up once. Antigen specificity is unknown. The record originates from a study of cytomegalovirus exposure and HLA in healthy donors. Study summary: Across 350 to 500 genotyped donors, about 80% landed in the Caucasian-associated ancestry cluster.

Study results and caveats: A later look showed TCR association rates differing by HLA locus, highest for DRB1 and lowest for HLA-C. Presence/absence analyses treated sequencing depth as roughly uniform across donors. Apparent HLA restriction characterized most CMV-associated TCR beta chains in a later analysis.

CDR1 and CDR2 from the germline V gene are MNHNY and SVGAGI (reference sequence). This CDR3 spans 13 amino acids. The ends were cut back, 2 bases at V and 4 bases at J, with 8 bases in the middle. PCR employed 60 Vbeta and 13 Jbeta primers. The repertoire was sequenced with immunoSEQ multiplex PCR; TCRdb's copy has only in-frame clones and lacks some. The table lists more than 90,000 clones, approximately 79% of them singletons, with about 16% in the top ten. What was sequenced was PBMCs. This TCR was sampled from a man aged 45 to 65 in good health and CMV-seropositive. The V and J genes are TRBV6-6 and TRBJ2-5; maybe TRBD1 (6 bases). CDR3 sequence reads: CASSYPGVETQYF. DNA of the CDR3: TGTGCCAGCAGTTACCCAGGGGTAGAGACCCAGTACTTC.